This record looks at one T cell receptor beta chain sequence and its context. These data come from a study of blood T cell repertoires in COVID-19. Study-wide background: The United States, Italy and Spain provided the acute and convalescent COVID-19 samples. PBMCs, B-cell-depleted T cells, or T cells were the source of the cDNA or gDNA that made up the material.

Methods used by the authors: Estimated nucleated cell counts came from reference gene primer amplification. Here immunoSEQ multiplex PCR was the method, and the copy in TCRdb shows in-frame clones only, minus some. V and J calls and clone size come straight from that table; D and trimming were deduced from the DNA. The sample has about 190,000 clones; approximately 90% are singletons. Trimming left V 2 bases short and J 5 bases short, with 7 bases between. The CDR3 loop spans 13 amino acids. The chain links TRBV12-3 or TRBV12-4 to TRBJ2-1, with D hard to call. This clonotype was obtained from a human donor in a cohort sampled during active COVID-19. Sequenced: peripheral blood. The CDR3: CASSLLVHNEQFF. The CDR3, as DNA: TGTGCCAGCAGTTTACTTGTTCACAATGAGCAGTTCTTC.